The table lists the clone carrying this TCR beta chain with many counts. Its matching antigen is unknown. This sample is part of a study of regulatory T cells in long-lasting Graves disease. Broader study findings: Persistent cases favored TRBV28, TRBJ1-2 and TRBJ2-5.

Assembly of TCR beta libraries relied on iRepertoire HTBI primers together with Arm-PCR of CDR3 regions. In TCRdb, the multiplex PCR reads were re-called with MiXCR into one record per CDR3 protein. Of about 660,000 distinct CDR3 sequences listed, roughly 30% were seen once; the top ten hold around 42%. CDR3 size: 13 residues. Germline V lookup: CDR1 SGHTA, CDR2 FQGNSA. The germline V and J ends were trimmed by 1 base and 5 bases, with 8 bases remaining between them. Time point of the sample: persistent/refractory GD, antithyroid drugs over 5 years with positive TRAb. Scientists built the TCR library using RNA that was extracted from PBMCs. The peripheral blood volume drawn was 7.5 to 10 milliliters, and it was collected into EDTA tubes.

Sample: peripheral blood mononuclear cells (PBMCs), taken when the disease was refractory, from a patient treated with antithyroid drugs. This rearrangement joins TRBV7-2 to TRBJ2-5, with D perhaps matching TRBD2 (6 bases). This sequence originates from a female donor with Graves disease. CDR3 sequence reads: CASSLEEGETQYF. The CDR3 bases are TGTGCCAGCAGCTTAGAGGAGGGGGAGACCCAGTACTTC.